The entry below gives a single TCR beta chain sequence along with its context. Its binding antigen is unknown. No base quality values were provided; no much bigger clone lies one nucleotide off. This sample was taken from a study of OX40 agonist ivuxolimab in advanced cancers. Concerning the study at large: The costimulatory receptor OX40 (CD134) was targeted by ivuxolimab, a fully human IgG2 agonistic monoclonal antibody. The point of sequencing TCRbeta in the periphery was to test whether ivuxolimab changed TCR sequence diversity and drove clonal T-cell expansion. Of the approximately 54 patients in dose escalation, 19 had hepatocellular carcinoma, some 15 had melanoma, 9 had renal cell carcinoma and 9 had head and neck cancer. Intravenous ivuxolimab was administered to patients every 2 weeks at six dose levels: 0.01, 0.1, 0.3, 1.5, 3 and 10 mg/kg. Prior anti-PD-1, anti-PD-L1 or anti-CTLA-4 therapy was permitted, and 40% of dose-escalation patients had received checkpoint inhibitors. Partial responses were achieved by three dose-escalation patients, of whom one had hepatocellular carcinoma and two had cutaneous melanoma. The paper reports the monotherapy dose-escalation portion (N = 52 patients) of the phase I ivuxolimab trial. The dose-escalation cohort was about 83% male with a mean age of approximately 60 years, ranging from roughly 20 to 80. Overall study results and their limits: Antigen specificity was not determined for the clonally expanded peripheral T cells. After ivuxolimab, expanded clones were on average more numerous among CD8+ T cells than among CD4+ T cells. In partial responders in the 0.1-3.0 mg/kg groups, normalized peripheral clonal expansion was found to be among the lowest, especially among CD8+ T cells. Low levels of normalized T-cell clonal expansion were also seen in some patients who did not respond. At doses from 0.1 to 3.0 mg/kg, clonal expansion was seen in both CD4+ and CD8+ blood T cells between baseline and week 6.

V is reduced by 4 bases and J by 3 bases, leaving a spacing of 10 bases between them. The CDR3 covers 14 residues, taking in both the cysteine and the phenylalanine. CDR3 DNA only is kept here, 42 bases in frame from base 1. CDR1 and CDR2 (MNHEY, SMNVEV) derive from the germline V gene (reference sequence). For sequencing of the TCRbeta CDR3 region, genomic DNA was extracted from the sorted cells. The immunoSEQ Assay was used to sequence the TCRbeta CDR3 regions. TCRdb retrieved this table from immuneACCESS and kept in-frame rearrangements only. Not all clones are present; in checked studies, unresolved V genes account for under half, and no reason is known for the remainder. This sample comprises around 10,000 clones, approximately 78% of them detected only once. The top ten hold less than 25% of the sample. The trial excluded patients who had a history of autoimmune disease or who were on systemic immunosuppression. In every dose cohort, peripheral blood was drawn for TCR sequencing at baseline, cycle 4 day 1, and cycle 7 day 1. Samples were obtained from an open-label, multicenter, first-in-human phase I dose-escalation trial of ivuxolimab. Adults with locally advanced or metastatic melanoma, renal cell carcinoma, hepatocellular carcinoma or head and neck squamous cell carcinoma were enrolled in the trial. Before TCR sequencing, CD4+ T cells and CD8+ T cells from peripheral blood were sorted into separate populations.

This receptor chain uses TRBV27 and TRBJ2-1; TRBD2 is a possible D gene, resting on 6 matching bases. The TCR originated in an adult with an advanced solid tumor such as melanoma, head and neck, liver or kidney cancer. The input for sequencing was CD4+ or CD8+ T cells sorted from blood, taken in a trial of the OX40 agonist ivuxolimab. The encoded CDR3 is CASSSSGLYNEQFF. The DNA reads as follows: TGTGCCAGCAGTTCATCGGGACTCTACAATGAGCAGTTCTTC.